Listed here is a single TCR beta chain. Sequencing used immunoSEQ multiplex PCR; TCRdb keeps in-frame clones, though not all of them. The sample has about 5,500 clones, around 73% seen once. The sample originates from a study of chemoradiotherapy in HPV16-positive cancers. Sampling was carried out from a patient who underwent chemoradiotherapy. The clonotype comes from a human donor with HPV-associated anogenital cancer.

The DNA for the CDR3 is TGTGCCAGTAGTATAGAGGTGATGGGGGGCTTGTTAAGGGAGCTGTTTTTT. Translating it yields CASSIEVMGGLLRELFF. The chain couples TRBV19 to TRBJ2-2; D might be TRBD1 or TRBD2, each matching 6 bases. Germline V gene lookup returns CDR1 LNHDA and CDR2 SQIVND (reference sequence). Between the trimmed V and J ends, which lost 0 bases and 9 bases, there was a span of 20 bases. CDR3 length equals 17 residues.